The clone carrying this T cell receptor (beta chain) has just a few counts. TCRdb analysed the 5' RACE reads with MiXCR anew, one entry per CDR3 protein. The sample holds hundreds of thousands of distinct CDR3 sequences, about 16% seen once. Trimming removed 3 bases from V and 2 bases from J, with 9 bases in between. The CDR3 is made up of 14 amino acids. This specimen comes from a study of T-cell memory formation after mild COVID-19. The sequencing input was PBMCs or a T cell subset sorted from them (not recorded which). This sequence was found in a man between 18 and 29 years old who had mild COVID-19 (a few samples of this study predate the infection). Cell type and time point are not known. The chain has TRBV12-3 or TRBV12-4 and TRBJ2-3; D not resolved. The CDR3 bases are TGTGCCAGCAGTTTGTGGGTTCTCACAGATACGCAGTATTTT. This translates into CASSLWVLTDTQYF.